This T cell receptor beta chain was documented in a study of patients and donors after allogeneic stem cell transplantation. The germline V gene has CDR1 SGHKS and CDR2 YYEKEE (reference sequence). The CDR3 spans 14 residues. V shed 0 bases and J shed 4 bases, with 11 bases lying between them. MiXCR, run by TCRdb on the RT-PCR reads, gives a single entry per CDR3 protein. The data hold about 160,000 distinct CDR3 sequences, with 24% observed a single time. Sequenced input: blood, either unsorted or a sorted T cell fraction (not recorded which). The V call is TRBV5-5, the J call TRBJ2-7; D remains ambiguous. This receptor was taken from a human donor who was either an allogeneic HSCT recipient or a stem cell or donor lymphocyte infusion donor (not recorded which). It is not recorded whose cells these are; they may come from a transplant donor. CDR3 loop: CASSLAVGRYEQYF. The CDR3 nucleotides are TGTGCCAGCAGCTTGGCCGTTGGGCGTTACGAGCAGTACTTC.